Listed below are T cell receptor beta chains from one sample, sequenced in a study of blood T cells in healthy people across ages. MiXCR was run by TCRdb on the 5' RACE reads, yielding one entry per CDR3 protein. The sample yields around 780,000 distinct CDR3 sequences, roughly 24% seen once. This sample also belongs to another study, concerning T cells of mothers and their children.

Sequencing input: blood. The source is a boy younger than 18 in good health. The CDR3 runs from the conserved cysteine through the conserved F or W. The D gene is left open where the match is weak. Rows may omit the clone size; those that give it use once, few, many or a size class.

D gene: NA; V gene: TRBV3-1; clone size: NA; J gene: TRBJ1-2; CDR3 DNA: TGTGCCAGCAGCCCTATATCCCTGAAAAGCTACCCCTTC; CDR3 protein: CASSPISLKSYPF
D gene: TRBD2; V gene: TRBV5-1; clone size: NA; J gene: TRBJ2-5; CDR3 DNA: TGCGCCAGCAGCCCCGGGACTAGCGGTGCAGAAGAGACCCAGTACTTC; CDR3 protein: CASSPGTSGAEETQYF
D gene: NA; V gene: TRBV10-3; clone size: NA; J gene: TRBJ1-3; CDR3 DNA: TGTGCCATCAGTCTGGGTCCAGAGAGCTCTGGAAACACCATATATTTT; CDR3 protein: CAISLGPESSGNTIYF
D gene: NA; V gene: TRBV4-1; clone size: many; J gene: TRBJ2-2; CDR3 DNA: TGCGCCAGCAGCCAGTGGGGACGGAACACCGGGGAGCTGTTTTTT; CDR3 protein: CASSQWGRNTGELFF
D gene: TRBD1; V gene: TRBV25-1; clone size: few; J gene: TRBJ2-5; CDR3 DNA: TGTGCCAGCCTCTCCGGGACAGGGGGCTTGAGGGAGACCCAGTACTTC; CDR3 protein: CASLSGTGGLRETQYF
D gene: TRBD2; V gene: TRBV2; clone size: NA; J gene: TRBJ2-2; CDR3 DNA: TGTGCCAGCGGACTAGCGACGGCCGGGGAGCTGTTTTTT; CDR3 protein: CASGLATAGELFF
D gene: TRBD1; V gene: TRBV9; clone size: few; J gene: TRBJ2-7; CDR3 DNA: TGTGCCAGCAGCGTAACACAGGGGATAACCTACGAGCAGTACTTC; CDR3 protein: CASSVTQGITYEQYF
D gene: NA; V gene: TRBV4-1; clone size: NA; J gene: TRBJ1-4; CDR3 DNA: TGCGCCAGCAGCCACCTATTAAGTAAACTGTTTTTT; CDR3 protein: CASSHLLSKLFF
D gene: TRBD2; V gene: TRBV7-3; clone size: few; J gene: TRBJ2-1; CDR3 DNA: TGTGCCAGCAGCTTAACGAGCGGGGTCGGTGAGCAGTTCTTC; CDR3 protein: CASSLTSGVGEQFF
D gene: TRBD2; V gene: TRBV18; clone size: many; J gene: TRBJ2-3; CDR3 DNA: TGTGCCAGCTCACCACCACTACTAGCGGGGGGGCCGGACGGCACAGATACGCAGTATTTT; CDR3 protein: CASSPPLLAGGPDGTDTQYF
D gene: NA; V gene: TRBV4-3; clone size: NA; J gene: TRBJ1-4; CDR3 DNA: TGCGCCAGCAGCCAGAGGTCTCAGTGGGGCAGCCGAGCAACTAATGAAAAACTGTTTTTT; CDR3 protein: CASSQRSQWGSRATNEKLFF
D gene: NA; V gene: TRBV2; clone size: NA; J gene: TRBJ1-4; CDR3 DNA: TGTGCCAGCAGTGAAGTGGCCTGGGGGGAAAAACTGTTTTTT; CDR3 protein: CASSEVAWGEKLFF
D gene: TRBD1; V gene: TRBV6-6; clone size: few; J gene: TRBJ2-1; CDR3 DNA: TGTGCCAGCAGTTACCGGATAGGACAGGGGGGGAATGAGCAGTTCTTC; CDR3 protein: CASSYRIGQGGNEQFF